Each of the 22 T cell receptor beta chains below was sequenced from the same sample in a study of cytomegalovirus exposure and HLA in healthy donors. It was with 60 Vbeta and 13 Jbeta primers that the PCR ran. This table comes from immunoSEQ multiplex PCR, and its TCRdb copy is limited to in-frame clones, with some not included. The repertoire holds roughly 100,000 clones, less than 80% seen once, with roughly 3.6% in the top ten. Input material: PBMCs. Source of these receptors: a man aged 55 to 69 in good health and CMV-seronegative.

The chain is built from TRBV5-8 and TRBJ2-5; D is perhaps TRBD2 (6 bases). Germline CDR1 SGHTS, CDR2 YDEGEE. Trimming removed 8 bases at V and 6 bases at J, with 17 bases between. The CDR3 totals 13 residues. The DNA for the CDR3 is TGTGCCAGAAAAGATAGGGGAGGAAAGACCCAGTACTTC. This gives the protein CARKDRGGKTQYF.

The rearrangement links TRBV13 to TRBJ2-4; TRBD2 might be the D (7 bases). V shed 5 bases and J shed 5 bases, with 19 bases lying between them. Germline-derived CDR1 and CDR2 are PRHDT and FYEKMQ (reference sequence). The CDR3 is 16 amino acids. CDR3 protein: CASSLFLGGRENIQYF. CDR3 nucleotide sequence: TGTGCCAGCAGCCTATTCCTCGGGGGGCGTGAAAACATTCAGTACTTC. Using reference TRBV13 and TRBJ2-4 for the parts outside the CDR3, the full variable domain is AAGVIQSPRHLIKEKRETATLKCYPIPRHDTVYWYQQGPGQDPQFLISFYEKMQSDKGSIPDRFSAQQFSDYHSELNMSSLELGDSALYFCASSLFLGGRENIQYFGAGTRLSVL.

The chain couples TRBV4-1 to TRBJ1-2; 9 bases are a match to TRBD1. The CDR3 is 16 residues long. The junction had 7 bases not matched to a gene; V was cut back by 0 bases and J by 5 bases. Germline lookup yields CDR1 MGHRA and CDR2 YSYEKL. This CDR3 is CASSQDLTGGWYGYTF. Here the CDR3 DNA reads TGCGCCAGCAGCCAAGATTTGACAGGGGGTTGGTATGGCTACACCTTC.

The rearrangement uses TRBV5-8 and TRBJ1-2; D uncertain. The germline V gene has CDR1 SGHTS and CDR2 YDEGEE. V lost 1 base and J lost 5, with 15 bases in between. The length of the CDR3 is 15 residues. The CDR3 DNA reads as TGTGCCAGCAGCTTGAGGGTCAGCGGCTCGTATGGCTACACCTTC. Translating it yields CASSLRVSGSYGYTF.

This chain connects TRBV6-5 to TRBJ2-2; D is undetermined. CDR3 length: 14 amino acids. In germline, CDR1 is MNHEY, CDR2 SVGAGI. V was pared by 6 bases and J by 6 bases, with 14 bases between. The CDR3 here is CASSPSQASGELFF. The CDR3, as DNA: TGTGCCAGCAGCCCATCTCAAGCATCCGGGGAGCTGTTTTTT.

This rearrangement joins TRBV29-1 to TRBJ2-2; no clear D gene. CDR1 is SQVTM and CDR2 is ANQGSEA in the germline V gene. There are 12 residues in the CDR3. The V end lost 7 bases, the J end lost 3 bases, and 9 bases lay between the germline ends. The DNA of the CDR3 is TGCAGCGCTGACCCAGACACCGGGGAGCTGTTTTTT. This sequence encodes CSADPDTGELFF.

The rearrangement uses TRBV29-1 and TRBJ2-2, with TRBD1 matching over 10 bases. V lost 0 bases and J lost 4; bases outside the gene matches: 5. This CDR3 has 16 residues. Germline V gene data show CDR1 as SQVTM and CDR2 as ANQGSEA. Written as DNA, the CDR3 is TGCAGCGTTGAAGATAGGAGGACAGGGGGCACCGGGGAGCTGTTTTTT. The encoded protein is CSVEDRRTGGTGELFF.

The J gene is TRBJ2-1, the V gene TRBV4-3; 13 nucleotides match TRBD2. Trimming took 3 bases from V and 3 from J; bases not matched to a gene: 5. This CDR3 spans 17 amino acids. Germline CDR1 is LGHNA and CDR2 is YSLEER. The DNA of the CDR3 is TGCGCCAGCAGCCAGAAGGGACTAGCGGGGATCTACAATGAGCAGTTCTTC. Its protein is CASSQKGLAGIYNEQFF.

To note about this clone: The same CDR3 can be traced to other DNA sequences in this sample. V gene TRBV5-4 combines with J gene TRBJ2-1; 9 bases are shared with TRBD1. CDR3 length: 15 residues. V lost 3 bases, J lost 1 base, and 2 bases stayed unmatched. CDR1 is SGHNT and CDR2 is YYREEE in the germline V gene (reference sequence). The CDR3 region has the DNA TGTGCCAGCAGCTCGGGACAGGGATCCTACAATGAGCAGTTCTTC. Translated: CASSSGQGSYNEQFF.

This chain joins TRBV11-1 and TRBJ2-7, with 7 bases fitting TRBD1. Unmatched junction bases numbered 5, after V lost 1 base and J lost 2 bases. The V gene's germline CDR1 is SGHAT and CDR2 FQDESV (reference sequence). The CDR3 is made up of 15 amino acids. CDR3 in amino acids: CASSLEQGTTYEQYF. The CDR3 DNA reads TGTGCCAGCAGCTTAGAACAGGGGACAACCTACGAGCAGTACTTC.

This clone was picked up one time. The V gene is TRBV5-1, the J gene TRBJ2-7, with D possibly matching TRBD1 (6 bases). Germline V gene sequence: CDR1 SGHRS, CDR2 YFSETQ. V was pared by 5 bases and J by 1 base, with 13 bases between. This CDR3 is 14 amino acids long. CDR3 sequence: CASSRSRGSYEQYF. In DNA, the CDR3 is TGCGCCAGCAGTCGATCCAGGGGATCCTACGAGCAGTACTTC.

The chain couples TRBV7-2 to TRBJ2-1; D might be TRBD1 (6 bases). There are 17 residues in the CDR3. V lost 5 bases and J lost 6, with 23 bases in between. Germline-derived CDR1 and CDR2 are SGHTA and FQGNSA. Here the CDR3 reads CASSHVRRGGKGNEQFF. DNA for the CDR3: TGTGCCAGCAGCCACGTGAGAAGAGGGGGTAAAGGCAATGAGCAGTTCTTC.

This chain uses TRBV27 with TRBJ1-3; no reliable D call. Trimming removed 7 bases from V and 0 bases from J, with 13 bases in between. Germline CDR1 MNHEY, CDR2 SMNVEV (reference sequence). This CDR3 contains 15 residues. DNA of the CDR3: TGTGCCAGCATGGAGGGTTTTAGCTCTGGAAACACCATATATTTT. The encoded protein is CASMEGFSSGNTIYF.

This chain uses TRBV30 with TRBJ2-5; 7 bases align to TRBD1. Germline CDR1 is GTSNPN and CDR2 is SVGIG (reference sequence). V gave up 3 bases and J gave up 5 bases; unmatched junction bases: 6. This CDR3 region has 13 residues. In DNA, the CDR3 is TGTGCCTGGAGCTTGGGGACAGTGGAGACCCAGTACTTC. The encoded protein is CAWSLGTVETQYF.

The J gene is TRBJ2-7, the V gene TRBV28; a weak D match, TRBD1 (5 bases). This CDR3 has 13 amino acids. V was cut by 4 bases and J by 12 bases, with 19 bases left in between. Germline V CDR1 and CDR2: MDHEN, SYDVKM. For the CDR3, the DNA is TGTGCCAGCAGTTCACAGGAACCCACCGAGGTGTACGTC. As protein: CASSSQEPTEVYV.

The CDR3, as DNA: TGTGCCAGCAGCTTAGATCTTGACAGGGGCAATCAGCCCCAGCATTTT. This gives the protein CASSLDLDRGNQPQHF. V and J are TRBV11-2 and TRBJ1-5; 7 nucleotides match TRBD1. V lost 0 bases to trimming and J lost 2 bases; unmatched junction nucleotides: 4. CDR1 SGHAT and CDR2 FQNNGV come from the germline V gene. The CDR3 extends over 16 amino acids.

This clone was recorded a few times. The rearrangement joins TRBV30 to TRBJ2-6, with 7 bases that match TRBD1. The V gene's germline CDR1 is GTSNPN and CDR2 SVGIG (reference sequence). The CDR3 is 15 residues long. Unmatched junction bases numbered 5, after V lost 5 bases and J lost 1 base. The CDR3 reads CAWQTGESGANVLTF. CDR3 nucleotides: TGTGCCTGGCAAACAGGGGAATCTGGGGCCAACGTCCTGACTTTC.

J is TRBJ2-5 and V is TRBV5-6; 7 bases map to TRBD1. The CDR3 covers 14 residues. J lost 7 bases, V lost 9 bases, and 15 bases had no gene match. Germline values: CDR1 SGHDT, CDR2 YYEEEE. For the CDR3, the DNA is TGTGCCACCTACACTCTTAGGGGGCGAGGGACCCAGTACTTC. Its translation: CATYTLRGRGTQYF.

The V call is TRBV5-4, the J call TRBJ2-3; D remains ambiguous. Trimming removed 1 base from V and 0 bases from J, with 9 bases in between. CDR3 length: 15 residues. Germline CDR1 is SGHNT and CDR2 is YYREEE (reference sequence). The CDR3 DNA sequence: TGTGCCAGCAGCTTGTTTACTTTAAGCACAGATACGCAGTATTTT. Its translation is CASSLFTLSTDTQYF. Based on the CDR3 plus reference TRBV5-4 and TRBJ2-3, the full variable domain is ETGVTQSPTHLIKTRGQQVTLRCSSQSGHNTVSWYQQALGQGPQFIFQYYREEENGRGNFPPRFSGLQFPNYSSELNVNALELDDSALYLCASSLFTLSTDTQYFGPGTRLTVL.

V gene TRBV5-6 combines with J gene TRBJ2-3; possible D gene TRBD2, 5 bases. The CDR3 consists of 11 residues. Germline values: CDR1 SGHDT, CDR2 YYEEEE. Deletions cut 2 bases from V and 11 bases from J, with 9 bases between. CDR3 bases: TGTGCCAGCAGCTTTAGCGAGTGGCAGTATTTT. Amino acids: CASSFSEWQYF.

The genes are TRBV7-2 and TRBJ1-2, with TRBD1 as a possible D gene (5 bases). The CDR3 consists of 15 residues. V was shortened by 5 bases and J by 7 bases, with 20 bases between the two germline ends. The germline V gene encodes CDR1 SGHTA and CDR2 FQGNSA. The CDR3 sequence is CASSPAGGVGVGYTF. CDR3 DNA sequence: TGTGCCAGCAGCCCCGCGGGAGGAGTAGGGGTTGGCTACACCTTC.

This rearrangement joins TRBV5-6 to TRBJ2-5; 10 bases align to TRBD2. CDR3 size: 15 residues. The J segment lost 5 bases and the V segment lost 4 bases, leaving 8 bases of the junction unmatched. CDR1 and CDR2 from the germline V gene are SGHDT and YYEEEE. The CDR3 loop is CASSLPGLAMETQYF. CDR3 nucleotides: TGTGCCAGCAGCCTTCCGGGACTAGCGATGGAGACCCAGTACTTC.